One sample yielded the 10 T cell receptor beta chains listed below, sequenced in a study of blood T cell repertoires in COVID-19 (dated by TCRdb to the early 2020s). Receptor libraries were prepared by the immunoSEQ multiplex PCR assay. The table was pulled from immuneACCESS by TCRdb, which kept in-frame rearrangements only. Such tables lose some clones; where checked, under half of the loss comes from unresolved V genes, and the rest has no known cause. Here the sample has fewer than 90,000 clones; about four fifths occur a single time. The ten largest clones represent less than 7% of the sample. Input material: peripheral blood. All receptors derive from a man aged 65-85 years with COVID-19, enrolled during active disease.

J is TRBJ2-5 and V is TRBV3-1 (or the pseudogene TRBV3-2), with a weak D call TRBD2 (6 bases). The CDR3 consists of 12 residues. The V gene's germline CDR1 is LGHDT and CDR2 YNNKEL (reference sequence). V lost 3 bases, J lost 5 bases, and 7 bases lay in between. CDR3 protein: CASSQGRETQYF. DNA for the CDR3: TGTGCCAGCAGCCAGGGGAGGGAGACCCAGTACTTC.

The table lists this clone with a count of one. The CDR3 region has the DNA TGTGCCAGCTCACCAAGGGGCGGGAGTTACCTTGGGGGCACAGATACGCAGTATTTT. Translation gives CASSPRGGSYLGGTDTQYF. This chain connects TRBV18 to TRBJ2-3; TRBD2 agrees at 7 bases. V trimming: 2 bases; J trimming: 1 base; junction bases outside the gene matches: 15. CDR3 length: 19 amino acids. Germline values: CDR1 KGHSH, CDR2 LQKENI.

The rearrangement uses TRBV18 and TRBJ1-4; 11 bases map to TRBD1. This CDR3 has 15 residues. Looked up from germline, CDR1 is KGHSH and CDR2 is LQKENI. The trim removed 1 base at V and 7 bases at J, leaving 2 bases unmatched. CDR3 region: CASSPLGTGGEKLFF. In nucleotides, the CDR3 is TGTGCCAGCTCACCACTCGGGACAGGGGGTGAAAAACTGTTTTTT.

CDR3 amino acids: CASSATWDRVMTGGFF. In nucleotides, the CDR3 is TGTGCCAGCAGTGCCACCTGGGACAGGGTCATGACGGGAGGGTTCTTC. J is TRBJ2-1 and V is TRBV6-1; 9 bases are a match to TRBD1. This CDR3 is 16 amino acids long. Germline-derived CDR1 and CDR2 are MNHNS and SASEGT. V gave up 4 bases and J gave up 15 bases; unmatched junction bases: 19.

This chain uses TRBV4-2 with TRBJ2-4; TRBD1 is a possible D gene (5 bases). V was clipped by 0 bases and J by 3 bases, with 18 bases between them. Germline V gene sequence: CDR1 LGHNA, CDR2 YNFKEQ. The CDR3 spans 18 residues. The CDR3 DNA sequence: TGTGCCAGCAGCCAAGATCTGTTTGCCAGGGCGGACAAAAACATTCAGTACTTC. Its translation: CASSQDLFARADKNIQYF.

The chain links TRBV6-1 to TRBJ2-2, with 12 bases matching TRBD1. V dropped 4 bases and J dropped 3; count of bases not matched to a gene: 9. CDR3 size: 18 residues. Germline values: CDR1 MNHNS, CDR2 SASEGT. The CDR3: CASSVRGQGASDTGELFF. The CDR3 nucleotides are TGTGCCAGCAGTGTTAGGGGACAGGGGGCTAGTGACACCGGGGAGCTGTTTTTT.

The DNA for the CDR3 is TGCGCCAGCAGCGGAAGACAGGACCTCTATGGCTACACCTTC. Its translation: CASSGRQDLYGYTF. V usage is TRBV5-1 and J usage is TRBJ1-2, with D maybe TRBD1 (6 bases). The CDR3 is 14 amino acids. Germline-derived CDR1 and CDR2 are SGHRS and YFSETQ. V lost 4 bases to trimming and J lost 4 bases, with 14 bases between them.

The chain couples TRBV4-3 to TRBJ1-2; TRBD1 agrees at 9 bases. Losses at the gene ends were 1 base for V and 0 bases for J; bases not matched to a gene: 3. Germline V gene data show CDR1 as LGHNA and CDR2 as YSLEER. CDR3 length: 16 amino acids. CDR3 bases: TGCGCCAGCAGCCAAGGTGGACAGGGGACTAACTATGGCTACACCTTC. It specifies CASSQGGQGTNYGYTF.

This clone was found a few times. The chain recombines TRBV6-5 with TRBJ1-6; 7 positions agree with TRBD1. This CDR3 contains 15 residues. CDR1 MNHEY and CDR2 SVGAGI come from the germline V gene. V dropped 8 bases and J dropped 9; count of bases not matched to a gene: 13. The CDR3 DNA is TGTGCCAGCTCGAGGGGGCCCCCGGATCCTTCACCCCTCCACTTT. It translates to CASSRGPPDPSPLHF.

The J gene is TRBJ2-2, the V gene TRBV5-1; D is undetermined. CDR3 size: 13 residues. V was trimmed by 0 bases and J by 6 bases, leaving 6 bases between them. The germline gives CDR1 SGHRS, CDR2 YFSETQ. The CDR3 nucleotides read TGCGCCAGCAGCTTGGATCGGGCCGGGGAGCTGTTTTTT. It codes for CASSLDRAGELFF.